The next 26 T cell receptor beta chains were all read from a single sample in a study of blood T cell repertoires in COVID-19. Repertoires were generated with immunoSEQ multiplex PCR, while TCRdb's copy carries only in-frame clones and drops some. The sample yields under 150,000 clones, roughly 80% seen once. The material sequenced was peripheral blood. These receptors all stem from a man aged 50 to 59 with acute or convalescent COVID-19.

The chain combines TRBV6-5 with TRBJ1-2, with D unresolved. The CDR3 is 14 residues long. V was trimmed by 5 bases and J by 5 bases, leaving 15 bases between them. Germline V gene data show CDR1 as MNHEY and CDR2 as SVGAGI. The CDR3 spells CASSPFGSKYGYTF. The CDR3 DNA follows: TGTGCCAGCAGTCCGTTTGGGAGTAAATATGGCTACACCTTC.

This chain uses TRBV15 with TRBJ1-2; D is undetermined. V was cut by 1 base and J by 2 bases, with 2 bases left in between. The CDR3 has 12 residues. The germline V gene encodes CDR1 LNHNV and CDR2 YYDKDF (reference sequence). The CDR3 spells CATSRANYGYTF. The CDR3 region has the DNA TGTGCCACCAGCAGAGCGAACTATGGCTACACCTTC.

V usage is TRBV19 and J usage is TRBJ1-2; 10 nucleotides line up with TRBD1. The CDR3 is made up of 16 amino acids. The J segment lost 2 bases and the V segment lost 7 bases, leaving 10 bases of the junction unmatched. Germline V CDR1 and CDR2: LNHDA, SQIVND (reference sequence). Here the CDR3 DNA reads TGTGCCAGTACCCCCCCCGACAGGGGGCGAAACTATGGCTACACCTTC. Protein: CASTPPDRGRNYGYTF.

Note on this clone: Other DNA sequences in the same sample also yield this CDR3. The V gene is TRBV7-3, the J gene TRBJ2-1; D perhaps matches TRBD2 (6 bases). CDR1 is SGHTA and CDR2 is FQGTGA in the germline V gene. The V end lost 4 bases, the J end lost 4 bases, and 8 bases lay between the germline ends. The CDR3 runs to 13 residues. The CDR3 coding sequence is TGTGCCAGCAGCTCGGGAGTGTACAATGAGCAGTTCTTC. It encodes CASSSGVYNEQFF.

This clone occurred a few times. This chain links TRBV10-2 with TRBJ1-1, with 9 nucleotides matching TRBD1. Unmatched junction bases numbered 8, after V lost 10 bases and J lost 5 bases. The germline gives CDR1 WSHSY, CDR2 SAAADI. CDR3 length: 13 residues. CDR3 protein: CAIKDRGGTEAFF. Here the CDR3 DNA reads TGCGCCATCAAAGACAGGGGGGGAACTGAAGCTTTCTTT.

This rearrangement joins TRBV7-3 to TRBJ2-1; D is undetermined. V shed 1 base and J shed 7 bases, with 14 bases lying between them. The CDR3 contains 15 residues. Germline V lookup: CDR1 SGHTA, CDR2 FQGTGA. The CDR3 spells CASSLRPGVKNEQFF. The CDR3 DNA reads TGTGCCAGCAGCTTAAGGCCCGGAGTAAAGAATGAGCAGTTCTTC.

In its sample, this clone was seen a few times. CDR3 coding DNA: TGCAGCGTTGAGGCGGGGGGGGCGCGCGAGCAGTACTTC. Amino acids: CSVEAGGAREQYF. The chain is built from TRBV29-1 and TRBJ2-7; 9 nucleotides line up with TRBD2. CDR1 SQVTM and CDR2 ANQGSEA come from the germline V gene. J lost 6 bases, V lost 3 bases, and 6 bases had no gene match. The CDR3 has 13 amino acids.

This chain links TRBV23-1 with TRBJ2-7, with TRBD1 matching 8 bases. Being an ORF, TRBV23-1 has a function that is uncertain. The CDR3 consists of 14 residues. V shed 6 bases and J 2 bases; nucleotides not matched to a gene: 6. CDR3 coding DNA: TGCGCCAGCAGCCCCGGGACAGGAGCCTACGAGCAGTACGTC. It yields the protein CASSPGTGAYEQYV.

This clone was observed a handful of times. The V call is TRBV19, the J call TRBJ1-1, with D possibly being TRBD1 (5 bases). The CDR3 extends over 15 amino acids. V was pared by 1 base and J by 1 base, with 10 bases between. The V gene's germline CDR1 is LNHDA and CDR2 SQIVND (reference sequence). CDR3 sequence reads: CASSIAGVKNTEAFF. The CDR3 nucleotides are TGTGCCAGTAGTATAGCGGGGGTGAAGAACACTGAAGCTTTCTTT.

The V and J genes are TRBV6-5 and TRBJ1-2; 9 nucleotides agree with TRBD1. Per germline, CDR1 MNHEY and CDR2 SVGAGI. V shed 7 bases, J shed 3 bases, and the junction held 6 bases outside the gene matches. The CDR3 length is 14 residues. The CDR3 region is CASIIGQGHYGYTF. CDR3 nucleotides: TGTGCCAGCATCATAGGACAGGGGCACTATGGCTACACCTTC.

Here the CDR3 reads CASSAGRPYYGYTF. The CDR3 region has the DNA TGCGCCAGCAGCGCCGGGAGGCCCTACTATGGCTACACCTTC. The J gene is TRBJ1-2, the V gene TRBV5-1; the D is unclear. CDR1 and CDR2 (germline): SGHRS, YFSETQ. V dropped 4 bases and J dropped 3 bases, with 13 bases sitting between them. This CDR3 has 14 amino acids.

The CDR3 protein is CAISPGVPEAFF. CDR3 DNA: TGTGCCATCAGTCCAGGGGTTCCTGAAGCTTTCTTT. The chain recombines TRBV10-3 with TRBJ1-1; tentatively, D is TRBD1 (6 bases). This CDR3 region has 12 residues. Germline-derived CDR1 and CDR2 are ENHRY and SYGVKD. Trimming removed 5 bases from V and 6 bases from J, with 10 bases in between.

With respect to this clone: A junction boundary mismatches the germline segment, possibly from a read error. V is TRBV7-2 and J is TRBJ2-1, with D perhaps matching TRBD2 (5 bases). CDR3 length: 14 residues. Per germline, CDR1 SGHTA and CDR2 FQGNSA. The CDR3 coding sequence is TGTGCCAGCAGCCTAGCCTACTCGGGAAATGAGCAGTTCTTC. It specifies CASSLAYSGNEQFF.

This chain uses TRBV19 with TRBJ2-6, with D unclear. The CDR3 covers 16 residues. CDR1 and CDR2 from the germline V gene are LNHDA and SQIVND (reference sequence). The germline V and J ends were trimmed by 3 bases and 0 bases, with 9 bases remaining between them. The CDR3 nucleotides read TGTGCCAGTAGTATTCTCCTGAGCTCTGGGGCCAACGTCCTGACTTTC. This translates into CASSILLSSGANVLTF. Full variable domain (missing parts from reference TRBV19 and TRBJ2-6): DGGITQSPKYLFRKEGQNVTLSCEQNLNHDAMYWYRQDPGQGLRLIYYSQIVNDFQKGDIAEGYSVSREKKESFPLTVTSAQKNPTAFYLCASSILLSSGANVLTFGAGSRLTVL.

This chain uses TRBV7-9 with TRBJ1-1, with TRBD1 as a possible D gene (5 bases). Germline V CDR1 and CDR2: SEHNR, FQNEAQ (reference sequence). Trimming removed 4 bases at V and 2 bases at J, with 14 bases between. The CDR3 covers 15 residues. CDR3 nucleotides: TGTGCCAGCAGCTACGGGCACAGGATCAACACTGAAGCTTTCTTT. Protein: CASSYGHRINTEAFF.

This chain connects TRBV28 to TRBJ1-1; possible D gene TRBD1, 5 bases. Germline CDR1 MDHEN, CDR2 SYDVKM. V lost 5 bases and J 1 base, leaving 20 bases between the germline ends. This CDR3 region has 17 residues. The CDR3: CASSLGQGFDRNTEAFF. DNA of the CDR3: TGTGCCAGCAGTCTTGGTCAGGGATTTGATAGGAACACTGAAGCTTTCTTT.

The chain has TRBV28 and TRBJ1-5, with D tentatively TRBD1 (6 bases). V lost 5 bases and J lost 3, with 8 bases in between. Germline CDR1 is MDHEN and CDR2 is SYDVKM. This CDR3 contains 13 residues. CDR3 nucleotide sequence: TGTGCCAGCAGTGGACAGTTCAATCAGCCCCAGCATTTT. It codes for CASSGQFNQPQHF.

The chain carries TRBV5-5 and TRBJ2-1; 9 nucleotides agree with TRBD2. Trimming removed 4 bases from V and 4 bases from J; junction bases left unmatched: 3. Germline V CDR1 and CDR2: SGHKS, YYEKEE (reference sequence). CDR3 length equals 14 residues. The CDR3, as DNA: TGTGCCAGCAGCCCCGGACTAGCGTACAATGAGCAGTTCTTC. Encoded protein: CASSPGLAYNEQFF. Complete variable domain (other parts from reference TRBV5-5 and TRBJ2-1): DAGVTQSPTHLIKTRGQQVTLRCSPISGHKSVSWYQQVLGQGPQFIFQYYEKEERGRGNFPDRFSARQFPNYSSELNVNALLLGDSALYLCASSPGLAYNEQFFGPGTRLTVL.

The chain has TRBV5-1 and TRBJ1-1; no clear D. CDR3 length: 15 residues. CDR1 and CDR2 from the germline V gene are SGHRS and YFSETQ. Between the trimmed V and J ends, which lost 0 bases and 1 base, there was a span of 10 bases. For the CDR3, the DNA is TGCGCCAGCAGCTTGGGACAACGGAAGAACACTGAAGCTTTCTTT. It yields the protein CASSLGQRKNTEAFF. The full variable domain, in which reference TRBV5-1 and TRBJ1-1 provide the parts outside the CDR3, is KAGVTQTPRYLIKTRGQQVTLSCSPISGHRSVSWYQQTPGQGLQFLFEYFSETQRNKGNFPGRFSGRQFSNSRSEMNVSTLELGDSALYLCASSLGQRKNTEAFFGQGTRLTVV.

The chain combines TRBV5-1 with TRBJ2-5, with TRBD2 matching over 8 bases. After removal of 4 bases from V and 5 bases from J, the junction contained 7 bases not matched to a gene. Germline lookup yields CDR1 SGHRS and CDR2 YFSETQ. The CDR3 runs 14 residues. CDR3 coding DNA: TGCGCCAGCAGCCCTACCCCGGGGGGGGAGACCCAGTACTTC. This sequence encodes CASSPTPGGETQYF.

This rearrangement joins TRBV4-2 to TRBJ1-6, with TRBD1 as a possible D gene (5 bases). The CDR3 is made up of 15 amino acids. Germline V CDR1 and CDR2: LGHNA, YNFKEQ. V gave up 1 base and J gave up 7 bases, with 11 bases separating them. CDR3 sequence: CASSQGEGWNSPLHF. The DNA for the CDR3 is TGTGCCAGCAGCCAAGGGGAGGGGTGGAATTCACCCCTCCACTTT.

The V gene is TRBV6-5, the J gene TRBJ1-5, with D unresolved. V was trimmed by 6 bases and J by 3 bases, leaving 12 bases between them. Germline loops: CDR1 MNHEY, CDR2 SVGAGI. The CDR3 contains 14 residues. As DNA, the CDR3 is TGTGCCAGCAGAGCACAGATTTACAATCAGCCCCAGCATTTT. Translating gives CASRAQIYNQPQHF.

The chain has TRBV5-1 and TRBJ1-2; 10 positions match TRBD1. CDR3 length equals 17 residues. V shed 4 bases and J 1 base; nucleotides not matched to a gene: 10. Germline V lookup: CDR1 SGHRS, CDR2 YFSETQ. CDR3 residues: CASSKTGGLPVNYGYTF. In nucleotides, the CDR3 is TGCGCCAGCAGCAAGACAGGGGGCCTTCCGGTTAACTATGGCTACACCTTC.

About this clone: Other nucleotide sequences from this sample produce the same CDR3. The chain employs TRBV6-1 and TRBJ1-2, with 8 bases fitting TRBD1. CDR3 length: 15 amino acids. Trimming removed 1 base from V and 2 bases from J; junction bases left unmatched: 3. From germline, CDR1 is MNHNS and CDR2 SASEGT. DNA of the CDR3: TGTGCCAGCAGTGAAGTCCAGGGGGCCAACTATGGCTACACCTTC. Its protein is CASSEVQGANYGYTF.

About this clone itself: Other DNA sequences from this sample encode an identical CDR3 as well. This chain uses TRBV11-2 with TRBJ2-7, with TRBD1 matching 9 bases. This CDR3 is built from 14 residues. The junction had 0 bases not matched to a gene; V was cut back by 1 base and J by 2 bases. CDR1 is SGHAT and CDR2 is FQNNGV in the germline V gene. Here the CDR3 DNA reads TGTGCCAGCAGCTTAGGACAGGGGGCCTACGAGCAGTACTTC. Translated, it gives CASSLGQGAYEQYF.

The CDR3 region is CASSIDRGRYGYTF. The CDR3 DNA sequence: TGTGCCAGCAGCATCGACAGGGGAAGGTATGGCTACACCTTC. This chain links TRBV7-9 with TRBJ1-2; the match to TRBD1 covers 8 bases. Unmatched junction bases numbered 7, after V lost 5 bases and J lost 5 bases. Germline V gene data show CDR1 as SEHNR and CDR2 as FQNEAQ (reference sequence). The CDR3 length is 14 residues.